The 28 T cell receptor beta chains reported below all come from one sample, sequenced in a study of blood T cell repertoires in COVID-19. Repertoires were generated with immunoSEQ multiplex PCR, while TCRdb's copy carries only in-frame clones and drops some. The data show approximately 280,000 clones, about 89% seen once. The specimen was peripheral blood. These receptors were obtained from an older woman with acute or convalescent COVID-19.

The CDR3 DNA sequence: TGCGCCAGCAATCTGACAGAGTCCCACGAGCAGTACTTC. Protein product: CASNLTESHEQYF. The rearrangement links TRBV10-1 to TRBJ2-7; a possible D gene is TRBD1 (5 bases). The CDR3 totals 13 residues. Germline V gene sequence: CDR1 WNHNN, CDR2 SYGVQD (reference sequence). Trimming took off 7 bases at V and 5 bases at J, with 15 bases between the two ends.

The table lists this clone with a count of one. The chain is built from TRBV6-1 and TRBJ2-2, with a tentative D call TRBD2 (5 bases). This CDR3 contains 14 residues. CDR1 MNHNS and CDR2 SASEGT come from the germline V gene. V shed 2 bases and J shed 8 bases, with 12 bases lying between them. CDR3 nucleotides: TGTGCCAGCAGTGAATGGGCGGGCAGGGGGGAGCTGTTTTTT. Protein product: CASSEWAGRGELFF.

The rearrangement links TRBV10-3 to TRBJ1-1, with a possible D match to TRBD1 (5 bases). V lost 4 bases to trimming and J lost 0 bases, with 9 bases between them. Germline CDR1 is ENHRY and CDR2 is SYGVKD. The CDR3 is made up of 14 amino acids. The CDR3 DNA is TGTGCCATCAGTGGGGGGGGACTGAACACTGAAGCTTTCTTT. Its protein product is CAISGGGLNTEAFF.

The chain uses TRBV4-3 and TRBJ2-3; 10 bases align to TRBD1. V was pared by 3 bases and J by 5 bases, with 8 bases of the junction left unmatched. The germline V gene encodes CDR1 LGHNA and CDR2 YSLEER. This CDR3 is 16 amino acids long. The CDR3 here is CASSHLTDRGLDTQYF. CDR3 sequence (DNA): TGCGCCAGCAGCCACCTAACTGACAGGGGGCTAGATACGCAGTATTTT.

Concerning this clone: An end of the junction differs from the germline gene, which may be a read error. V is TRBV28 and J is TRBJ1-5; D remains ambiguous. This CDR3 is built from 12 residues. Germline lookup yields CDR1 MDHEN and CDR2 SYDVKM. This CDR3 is CASTLGVGPQHF. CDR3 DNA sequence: TGTGCCAGCACTTTAGGAGTCGGCCCCCAGCATTTT.

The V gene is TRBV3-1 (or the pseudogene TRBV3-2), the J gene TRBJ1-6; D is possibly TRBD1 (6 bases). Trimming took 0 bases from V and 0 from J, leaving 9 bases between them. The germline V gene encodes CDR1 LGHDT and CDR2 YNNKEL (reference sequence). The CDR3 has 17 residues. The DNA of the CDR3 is TGTGCCAGCAGCCAAGAGGGCAGGGGCTCCTATAATTCACCCCTCCACTTT. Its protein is CASSQEGRGSYNSPLHF.

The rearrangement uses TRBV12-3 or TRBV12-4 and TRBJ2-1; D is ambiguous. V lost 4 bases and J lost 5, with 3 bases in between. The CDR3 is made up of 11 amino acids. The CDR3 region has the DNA TGTGCCAGCAGTTCAGACAATGAGCAGTTCTTC. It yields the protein CASSSDNEQFF.

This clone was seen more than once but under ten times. This CDR3 is CASSLTGGNTEAFF. The CDR3 DNA sequence: TGCGCCAGCAGCTTGACAGGGGGGAACACTGAAGCTTTCTTT. The chain combines TRBV5-1 with TRBJ1-1; 8 positions match TRBD1. This CDR3 region has 14 residues. Germline lookup yields CDR1 SGHRS and CDR2 YFSETQ. V lost 1 base to trimming and J lost 1 base; unmatched junction nucleotides: 0.

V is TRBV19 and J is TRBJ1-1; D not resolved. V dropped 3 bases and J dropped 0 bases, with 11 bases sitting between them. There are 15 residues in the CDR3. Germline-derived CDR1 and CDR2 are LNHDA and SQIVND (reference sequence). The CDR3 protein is CASSIWRRVNTEAFF. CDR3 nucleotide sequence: TGTGCCAGTAGTATCTGGAGGAGGGTGAACACTGAAGCTTTCTTT.

The CDR3 bases are TGCAGCGGTGGACAGGGGGCGAGCAACACTGAAGCTTTCTTT. Protein sequence: CSGGQGASNTEAFF. The V and J genes are TRBV29-1 and TRBJ1-1; the match to TRBD1 covers 11 bases. The CDR3 covers 14 residues. The J segment lost 2 bases and the V segment lost 7 bases, leaving 6 bases of the junction unmatched. Germline values: CDR1 SQVTM, CDR2 ANQGSEA.

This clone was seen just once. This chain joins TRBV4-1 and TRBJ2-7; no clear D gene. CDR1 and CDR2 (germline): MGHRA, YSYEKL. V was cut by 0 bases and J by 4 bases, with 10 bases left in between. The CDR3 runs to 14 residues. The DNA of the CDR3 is TGCGCCAGCAGCCAAGACCATTTTACTTACGAGCAGTACTTC. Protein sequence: CASSQDHFTYEQYF.

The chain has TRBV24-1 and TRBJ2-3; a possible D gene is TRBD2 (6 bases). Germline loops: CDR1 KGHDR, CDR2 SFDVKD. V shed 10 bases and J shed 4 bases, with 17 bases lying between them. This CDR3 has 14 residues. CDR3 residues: CATEGPRGPDTQYF. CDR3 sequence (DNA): TGTGCCACGGAGGGCCCGAGAGGACCAGATACGCAGTATTTT.

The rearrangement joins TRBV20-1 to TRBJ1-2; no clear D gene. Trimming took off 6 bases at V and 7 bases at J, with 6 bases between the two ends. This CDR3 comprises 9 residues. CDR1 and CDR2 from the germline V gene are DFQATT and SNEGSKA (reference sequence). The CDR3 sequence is CSASPGYTF. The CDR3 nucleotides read TGCAGTGCCTCCCCTGGCTACACCTTC.

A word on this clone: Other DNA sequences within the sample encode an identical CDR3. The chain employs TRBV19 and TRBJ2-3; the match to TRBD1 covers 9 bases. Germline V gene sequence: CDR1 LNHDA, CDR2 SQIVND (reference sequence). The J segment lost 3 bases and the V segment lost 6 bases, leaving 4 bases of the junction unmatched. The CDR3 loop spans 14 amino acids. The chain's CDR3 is CASRDRGGTDTQYF. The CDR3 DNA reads TGTGCCAGTAGGGACAGGGGAGGGACAGATACGCAGTATTTT. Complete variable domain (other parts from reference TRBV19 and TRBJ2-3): DGGITQSPKYLFRKEGQNVTLSCEQNLNHDAMYWYRQDPGQGLRLIYYSQIVNDFQKGDIAEGYSVSREKKESFPLTVTSAQKNPTAFYLCASRDRGGTDTQYFGPGTRLTVL.

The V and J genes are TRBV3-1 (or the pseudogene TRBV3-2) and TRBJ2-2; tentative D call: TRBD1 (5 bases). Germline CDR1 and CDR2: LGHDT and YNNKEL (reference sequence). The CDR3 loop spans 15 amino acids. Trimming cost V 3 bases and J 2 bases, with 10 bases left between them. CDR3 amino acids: CASSHLGQNTGELFF. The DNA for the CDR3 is TGTGCCAGCAGCCATCTGGGGCAAAACACCGGGGAGCTGTTTTTT.

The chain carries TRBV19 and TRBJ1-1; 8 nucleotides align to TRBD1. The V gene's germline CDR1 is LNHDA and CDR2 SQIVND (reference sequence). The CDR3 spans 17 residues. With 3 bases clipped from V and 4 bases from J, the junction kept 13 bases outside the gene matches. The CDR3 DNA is TGTGCCAGTAGTATCCAGGGGGCGCGAGGAGGGACCACTGAAGCTTTCTTT. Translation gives CASSIQGARGGTTEAFF.

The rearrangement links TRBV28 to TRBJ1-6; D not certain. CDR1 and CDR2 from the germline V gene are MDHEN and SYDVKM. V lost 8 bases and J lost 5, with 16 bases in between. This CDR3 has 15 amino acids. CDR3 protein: CASSFATTDNSPLHF. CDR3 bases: TGTGCCAGCTCCTTTGCGACAACCGATAATTCACCCCTCCACTTT. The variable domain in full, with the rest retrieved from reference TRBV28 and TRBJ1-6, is DVKVTQSSRYLVKRTGEKVFLECVQDMDHENMFWYRQDPGLGLRLIYFSYDVKMKEKGDIPEGYSVSREKKERFSLILESASTNQTSMYLCASSFATTDNSPLHFGNGTRLTVT.

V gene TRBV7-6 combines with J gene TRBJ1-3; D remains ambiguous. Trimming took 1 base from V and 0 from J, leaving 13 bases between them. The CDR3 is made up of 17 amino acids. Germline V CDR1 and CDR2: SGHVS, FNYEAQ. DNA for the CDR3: TGTGCCAGCAGCTTAGAGAACATCCTTTACTCTGGAAACACCATATATTTT. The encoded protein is CASSLENILYSGNTIYF.

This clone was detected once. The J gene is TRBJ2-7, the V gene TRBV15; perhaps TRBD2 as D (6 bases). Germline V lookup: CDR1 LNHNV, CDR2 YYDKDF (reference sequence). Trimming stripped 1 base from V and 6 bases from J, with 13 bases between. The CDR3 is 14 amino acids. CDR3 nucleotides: TGTGCCACCAGCAGAGGTTCACTAGCCACCGAGCAGTACTTC. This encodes CATSRGSLATEQYF.

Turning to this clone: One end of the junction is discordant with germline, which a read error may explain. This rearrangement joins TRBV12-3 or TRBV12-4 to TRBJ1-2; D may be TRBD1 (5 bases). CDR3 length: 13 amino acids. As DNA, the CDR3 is TGTGCCAGCAGTTTGACCCAGGGTCGGAGTTCGAACTTC. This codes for CASSLTQGRSSNF.

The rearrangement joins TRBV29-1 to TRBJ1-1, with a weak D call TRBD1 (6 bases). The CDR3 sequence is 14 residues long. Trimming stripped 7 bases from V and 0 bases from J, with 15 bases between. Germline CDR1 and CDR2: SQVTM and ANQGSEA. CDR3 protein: CSAGGQGMNTEAFF. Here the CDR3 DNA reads TGCAGCGCCGGGGGGCAGGGCATGAACACTGAAGCTTTCTTT.

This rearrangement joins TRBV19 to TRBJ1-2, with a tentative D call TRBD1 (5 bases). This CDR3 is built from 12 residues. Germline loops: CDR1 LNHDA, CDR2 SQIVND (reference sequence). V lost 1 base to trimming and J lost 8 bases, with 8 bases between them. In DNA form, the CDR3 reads TGTGCCAGTAGTATAGCAGGGTCGGGCTACACCTTC. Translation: CASSIAGSGYTF.

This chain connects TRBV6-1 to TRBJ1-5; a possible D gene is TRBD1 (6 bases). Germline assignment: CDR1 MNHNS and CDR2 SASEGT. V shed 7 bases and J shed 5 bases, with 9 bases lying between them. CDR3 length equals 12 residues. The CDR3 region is CASTRTDQPQHF. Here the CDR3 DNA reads TGTGCCAGCACCCGGACAGATCAGCCCCAGCATTTT.

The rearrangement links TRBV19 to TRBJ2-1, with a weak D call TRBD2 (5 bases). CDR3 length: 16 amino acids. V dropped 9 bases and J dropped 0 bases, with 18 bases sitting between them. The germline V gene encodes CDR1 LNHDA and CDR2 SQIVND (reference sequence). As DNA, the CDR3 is TGTGCCAGCGGAGGCGGAGGCCTGAGCTCCTACAATGAGCAGTTCTTC. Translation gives CASGGGGLSSYNEQFF.

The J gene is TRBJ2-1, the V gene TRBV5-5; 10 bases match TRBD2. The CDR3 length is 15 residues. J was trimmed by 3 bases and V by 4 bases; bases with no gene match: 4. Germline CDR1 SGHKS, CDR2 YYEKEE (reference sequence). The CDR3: CASSTLAGDYNEQFF. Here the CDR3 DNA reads TGTGCCAGCAGCACTCTAGCGGGAGACTACAATGAGCAGTTCTTC.

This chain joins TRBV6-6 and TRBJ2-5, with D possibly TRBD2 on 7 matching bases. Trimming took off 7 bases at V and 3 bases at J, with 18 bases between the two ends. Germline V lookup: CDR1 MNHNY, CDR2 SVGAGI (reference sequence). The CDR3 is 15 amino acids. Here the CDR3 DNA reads TGTGCCAGCACCACCGGTAGAGGGGGGGAAGAGACCCAGTACTTC. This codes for CASTTGRGGEETQYF.

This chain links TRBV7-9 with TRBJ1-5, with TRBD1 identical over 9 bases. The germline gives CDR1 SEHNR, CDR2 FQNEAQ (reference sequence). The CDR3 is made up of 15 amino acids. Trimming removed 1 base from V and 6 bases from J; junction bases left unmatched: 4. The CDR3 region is CASSLGSDRGQPQHF. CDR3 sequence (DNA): TGTGCCAGCAGCTTAGGGTCGGACAGGGGTCAGCCCCAGCATTTT.

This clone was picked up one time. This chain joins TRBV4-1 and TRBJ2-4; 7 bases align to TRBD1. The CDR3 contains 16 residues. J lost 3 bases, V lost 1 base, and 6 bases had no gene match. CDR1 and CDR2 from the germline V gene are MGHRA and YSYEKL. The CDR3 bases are TGCGCCAGCAGCCAAGGGGAGACAGGGAGCAAAAACATTCAGTACTTC. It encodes CASSQGETGSKNIQYF.